The 31 T cell receptor beta chains below were found in one sample sequenced in a study of CXCR3-negative and CXCR3-positive naive CD8 T cells. The study's findings and limits: CXCR3-positive naive cells carried more hydrophobic TRB CDR3s than CXCR3-negative naive cells did.

cDNA libraries for TRB were generated by 5' RACE incorporating UMI labels. TCRdb reprocessed the 5' RACE reads and stores each CDR3 protein as one record, lacking DNA. This table holds 50,000 to 60,000 distinct CDR3 sequences. Their antigen targets remain unknown. Sequenced input: naive CXCR3+ CD8+ T cells from blood. Regarding subset: CD45RO-CCR7+CD27+CD95- naive CD8+ T cells expressing CXCR3 (TNR3+). Receptors were obtained from a human donor in good health. Some clones in this sample may be carry-over from other donors' samples.

The V gene is TRBV29-1, the J gene TRBJ1-1; the D call of TRBD1 rests on TCRdb alone, since no DNA is present to check it. The CDR3 totals 13 residues. Germline lookup yields CDR1 SQVTM and CDR2 ANQGSEA. CDR3 in amino acids: CSGRGTLNTEAFF.

The rearrangement joins TRBV7-9 to TRBJ1-3. Per the germline V gene, CDR1 is SEHNR and CDR2 is FQNEAQ (reference sequence). The CDR3 is made up of 16 amino acids. The CDR3 sequence is CASSLVGGLSGNTIYF.

The V call is TRBV10-3, the J call TRBJ1-5. The CDR3 spans 17 residues. Germline V gene lookup returns CDR1 ENHRY and CDR2 SYGVKD. Here the CDR3 reads CAISESMSFGGIQPQHF.

This sequence joins TRBV20-1 and TRBJ2-1; TCRdb's D call, TRBD2, is unchecked because there is no DNA. CDR3 size: 12 residues. The germline CDR1 and CDR2 sequences are DFQATT and SNEGSKA (reference sequence). CDR3 region: CSARAAGYEQFF.

J is TRBJ1-4 and V is TRBV27; the TCRdb D gene call, TRBD1, has no DNA to confirm it. This CDR3 is built from 17 residues. Germline CDR1 MNHEY, CDR2 SMNVEV (reference sequence). CDR3 residues: CASSTRQAGGTNEKLFF.

This chain uses TRBV7-7 with TRBJ2-2. There are 13 residues in the CDR3. Germline V CDR1 and CDR2: SSHAT, FNYEAQ (reference sequence). CDR3 sequence: CASSFGLPGELFF.

V and J are TRBV4-2 and TRBJ1-1. The CDR3 length is 13 residues. Germline values: CDR1 LGHNA, CDR2 YNFKEQ. CDR3 sequence reads: CASSQTDNTEAFF.

The J gene is TRBJ1-5, the V gene TRBV6-6. Germline assignment: CDR1 MNHNY and CDR2 SVGAGI (reference sequence). The CDR3 length is 12 residues. The CDR3 protein is CASFGENQPQHF.

The chain joins TRBV15 to TRBJ2-7; TCRdb calls TRBD1, which cannot be checked without DNA. This CDR3 region has 14 residues. Germline CDR1 LNHNV, CDR2 YYDKDF (reference sequence). CDR3 loop: CATSRDRVTYEQYF.

V gene TRBV5-4 combines with J gene TRBJ2-7; TCRdb selects TRBD2, and the lack of DNA leaves this call unchecked. The CDR3 runs to 14 residues. The germline V gene encodes CDR1 SGHNT and CDR2 YYREEE (reference sequence). The CDR3 loop is CASSLEGGDYEQYF.

The CDR3 protein is CSASNEVTSSYNSPLHF. The chain has TRBV20-1 and TRBJ1-6. CDR3 length equals 17 residues. Germline-derived CDR1 and CDR2 are DFQATT and SNEGSKA (reference sequence).

This rearrangement joins TRBV28 to TRBJ2-3. This CDR3 region has 13 residues. In germline, CDR1 is MDHEN, CDR2 SYDVKM. The CDR3 protein is CASFSVGADTQYF.

V and J are TRBV30 and TRBJ2-2; as DNA is missing, the TRBD2 call by TCRdb cannot be tested. This CDR3 has 16 residues. CDR1 is GTSNPN, CDR2 SVGIG, per germline (reference sequence). CDR3 sequence: CACMTSGRSNTGELFF.

V usage is TRBV7-9 and J usage is TRBJ1-1; TCRdb reports TRBD1, a call that lacks DNA to check it against. CDR1 and CDR2 (germline): SEHNR, FQNEAQ (reference sequence). The CDR3 totals 14 residues. The CDR3 here is CASSPTAGTDEAFF. The full variable domain, with the rest looked up from reference TRBV7-9 and TRBJ1-1, is DTGVSQNPRHKITKRGQNVTFRCDPISEHNRLYWYRQTLGQGPEFLTYFQNEAQLEKSRLLSDRFSAERPKGSFSTLEIQRTEQGDSAMYLCASSPTAGTDEAFFGQGTRLTVV.

The chain joins TRBV6-5 to TRBJ2-3; TCRdb designates TRBD1, a call that cannot be tested without DNA. CDR3 length: 15 residues. In germline, CDR1 is MNHEY, CDR2 SVGAGI. The CDR3 sequence is CASSYYQGTTDTQYF.

The chain recombines TRBV12-3 or TRBV12-4 with TRBJ2-7; TCRdb's assignment of TRBD1 cannot be checked, as there is no DNA. CDR3 length: 16 residues. The CDR3: CASSSPGGGRSYEQYF.

The rearrangement uses TRBV7-2 and TRBJ1-2; TCRdb calls TRBD1, which cannot be checked without DNA. The CDR3 consists of 15 residues. In germline, CDR1 is SGHTA, CDR2 FQGNSA. The CDR3 spells CASSLGGAAPYGYTF.

This rearrangement joins TRBV7-9 to TRBJ2-7; TCRdb's D call of TRBD1 is untestable without DNA. The CDR3 consists of 15 residues. The germline CDR1 and CDR2 sequences are SEHNR and FQNEAQ (reference sequence). The CDR3 spells CASVNKDMPLDEQYF.

The chain joins TRBV25-1 to TRBJ2-1; TCRdb indicates TRBD1, and absent DNA this call remains unverified. Germline CDR1 is MGHDK and CDR2 is SYGVNS. The CDR3 runs to 11 residues. CDR3 residues: CAARDANEQFF.

CDR3 sequence: CASSYPQAGGFGELFF. The chain employs TRBV12-3 or TRBV12-4 and TRBJ2-2; the TRBD2 assignment by TCRdb is unverifiable without DNA. The CDR3 is 16 amino acids.

V gene TRBV27 combines with J gene TRBJ2-3; TCRdb outputs TRBD2, but without DNA this stays unchecked. The CDR3 is 16 residues long. CDR1 is MNHEY, CDR2 SMNVEV, per germline (reference sequence). This chain's CDR3 is CASSTGLAGVSDTQYF.

The rearrangement joins TRBV25-1 to TRBJ2-7. CDR3 length: 15 residues. Germline assignment: CDR1 MGHDK and CDR2 SYGVNS. Here the CDR3 reads CASSESPGRPYEQYF.

V usage is TRBV14 and J usage is TRBJ2-5; the TCRdb D gene call, TRBD1, has no DNA to confirm it. CDR1 and CDR2 from the germline V gene are SGHDN and FVKESK. The CDR3 loop spans 15 amino acids. The CDR3 here is CVSSPPTDGSETQYF.

V and J are TRBV20-1 and TRBJ2-1; without DNA, the TCRdb call of TRBD1 cannot be checked. Looked up from germline, CDR1 is DFQATT and CDR2 is SNEGSKA (reference sequence). This CDR3 is 15 amino acids long. CDR3 loop: CSARAVTSSYNEQFF.

The chain recombines TRBV6-2 or TRBV6-3 with TRBJ2-2; the TCRdb D gene call, TRBD2, has no DNA to confirm it. CDR3 length: 16 amino acids. CDR1 and CDR2 from the germline V gene are MNHEY and SVGEGT. The CDR3 loop is CASSPGLAVSLYGLFF.

This chain joins TRBV23-1 and TRBJ2-3; TCRdb reports TRBD1, a call that lacks DNA to check it against. TRBV23-1 carries the ORF label, with uncertain function. The CDR3 totals 15 residues. The CDR3 is CASRLDRETTDTQYF.

The CDR3 is CSAGWGYEQYF. The rearrangement joins TRBV29-1 to TRBJ2-7; with no DNA, the TCRdb D assignment of TRBD2 cannot be verified. The CDR3 length is 11 residues. The germline gives CDR1 SQVTM, CDR2 ANQGSEA.

The V gene is TRBV7-2, the J gene TRBJ2-1; there is no DNA to check the TCRdb D call of TRBD1. CDR1 SGHTA and CDR2 FQGNSA come from the germline V gene. This CDR3 region has 14 residues. The CDR3 loop reads CASSLPQGWNEQFF. Full variable domain (outside the CDR3, taken from reference TRBV7-2 and TRBJ2-1): GAGVSQSPSNKVTEKGKDVELRCDPISGHTALYWYRQSLGQGLEFLIYFQGNSAPDKSGLPSDRFSAERTGGSVSTLTIQRTQQEDSAVYLCASSLPQGWNEQFFGPGTRLTVL.

The CDR3 protein is CASSRFAGDYNEQFF. The genes are TRBV6-5 and TRBJ2-1; the D gene TCRdb calls, TRBD1, cannot be checked with no DNA. There are 15 residues in the CDR3. The germline V gene has CDR1 MNHEY and CDR2 SVGAGI.

The chain combines TRBV29-1 with TRBJ2-3. From germline, CDR1 is SQVTM and CDR2 ANQGSEA. The CDR3 runs to 15 residues. This CDR3 is CSVGGFPNGPDTQYF.

The chain joins TRBV9 to TRBJ2-6; the TRBD1 assignment by TCRdb is unverifiable without DNA. The CDR3 totals 15 residues. Per the germline V gene, CDR1 is SGDLS and CDR2 is YYNGEE. The CDR3 loop reads CASSRGTAGANVLTF.